These 31 T cell receptor beta chains came from one sample sequenced in a study of blood T cell repertoires in COVID-19. Method: immunoSEQ multiplex PCR; TCRdb's copy keeps in-frame clones and lacks some. The table has roughly 70,000 clones, around 80% seen once. The sequencing input was peripheral blood. The receptors here all came from a man in his 70s who had recovered from COVID-19.

V gene TRBV30 combines with J gene TRBJ1-1; tentatively, D is TRBD1 (5 bases). The germline V gene has CDR1 GTSNPN and CDR2 SVGIG (reference sequence). Trimming shortened V by 5 bases and J by 1 base, and 23 bases separated the two germline ends. This CDR3 is built from 17 residues. The CDR3 bases are TGTGCCTGGCGTCCCTCAACCCAGGGAAGGAAGAACACTGAAGCTTTCTTT. Residues: CAWRPSTQGRKNTEAFF.

The J gene is TRBJ2-7, the V gene TRBV7-2; 8 nucleotides align to TRBD2. V was clipped by 6 bases and J by 7 bases; unmatched bases: 5. The germline V gene has CDR1 SGHTA and CDR2 FQGNSA. The CDR3 contains 12 residues. This CDR3 reads CASSSPGGEQYF. Written as DNA, the CDR3 is TGTGCCAGCAGTTCTCCGGGGGGGGAGCAGTACTTC.

This chain connects TRBV3-1 (or the pseudogene TRBV3-2) to TRBJ2-5, with a possible D match to TRBD1 (6 bases). V lost 2 bases to trimming and J lost 7 bases, with 14 bases between them. This CDR3 is 14 amino acids long. Per the germline V gene, CDR1 is LGHDT and CDR2 is YNNKEL (reference sequence). The DNA of the CDR3 is TGTGCCAGCAGCCAAAACACAGGGTCGGGGACCCAGTACTTC. It translates to CASSQNTGSGTQYF.

This rearrangement joins TRBV5-4 to TRBJ2-3, with D perhaps matching TRBD2 (7 bases). The length of the CDR3 is 14 residues. The V end was cut by 3 bases, the J end by 3 bases, with 11 bases between. CDR1 and CDR2 (germline): SGHNT, YYREEE (reference sequence). Here the CDR3 DNA reads TGTGCCAGCAGCTCGGGGGGCCGAACAGATACGCAGTATTTT. This encodes CASSSGGRTDTQYF.

The J gene is TRBJ1-1, the V gene TRBV18; 7 nucleotides line up with TRBD1. Germline V gene data show CDR1 as KGHSH and CDR2 as LQKENI. V lost 6 bases to trimming and J lost 7 bases; unmatched junction nucleotides: 8. The CDR3 loop spans 13 amino acids. Here the CDR3 reads CASSGTDLVEAFF. CDR3 nucleotides: TGTGCCAGCTCCGGGACAGACCTAGTTGAAGCTTTCTTT.

The V gene is TRBV19, the J gene TRBJ1-4; a possible D gene is TRBD1 (6 bases). The germline V gene encodes CDR1 LNHDA and CDR2 SQIVND (reference sequence). The germline V and J ends were trimmed by 6 bases and 5 bases, with 19 bases remaining between them. The CDR3 loop spans 16 amino acids. CDR3 sequence (DNA): TGTGCCAGTAGCAACTCTAAGACAGGACTCAATGAAAAACTGTTTTTT. Its protein product is CASSNSKTGLNEKLFF.

V usage is TRBV5-1 and J usage is TRBJ1-1; D possibly corresponds to TRBD1 (6 bases). Germline V gene lookup returns CDR1 SGHRS and CDR2 YFSETQ. The germline V and J ends were trimmed by 4 bases and 7 bases, with 14 bases remaining between them. This CDR3 is 13 amino acids long. DNA for the CDR3: TGCGCCAGCAGCGACGGAAGGGGGAATGAAGCTTTCTTT. This encodes CASSDGRGNEAFF.

J is TRBJ1-4 and V is TRBV15; D gene ambiguous. CDR3 length: 15 amino acids. V lost 0 bases and J lost 7, with 12 bases in between. From germline, CDR1 is LNHNV and CDR2 YYDKDF (reference sequence). This CDR3 is CATSRDQVGREKLFF. In DNA form, the CDR3 reads TGTGCCACCAGCAGAGACCAGGTGGGTCGTGAAAAACTGTTTTTT.

The J gene is TRBJ1-2, the V gene TRBV7-2, with D possibly matching TRBD1 (6 bases). Per germline, CDR1 SGHTA and CDR2 FQGNSA. Trimming removed 4 bases from V and 0 bases from J, with 9 bases in between. CDR3 length: 14 residues. The CDR3 nucleotides read TGTGCCAGCAGCTGGACAGCTTCTAACTATGGCTACACCTTC. Amino acids: CASSWTASNYGYTF.

This chain uses TRBV7-2 with TRBJ1-3; D is uncertain. Germline lookup yields CDR1 SGHTA and CDR2 FQGNSA. The CDR3 totals 13 residues. The V end lost 3 bases, the J end lost 8 bases, and 11 bases lay between the germline ends. For the CDR3, the DNA is TGTGCCAGCAGCTTCGGAGCCTGGGACACCATATATTTT. It yields the protein CASSFGAWDTIYF.

This sequence joins TRBV6-1 and TRBJ1-2, with 7 bases aligning to TRBD1. Germline CDR1 is MNHNS and CDR2 is SASEGT. The CDR3 is 13 residues long. V lost 10 bases to trimming and J lost 4 bases; unmatched junction nucleotides: 9. The chain's CDR3 is CAISGQDGYGYTF. The CDR3, as DNA: TGTGCCATCTCCGGACAGGATGGCTATGGCTACACCTTC.

The chain joins TRBV5-4 to TRBJ2-5, with D tentatively TRBD1 (5 bases). This CDR3 has 15 amino acids. V gave up 0 bases and J gave up 4 bases, with 13 bases separating them. The germline V gene has CDR1 SGHNT and CDR2 YYREEE (reference sequence). CDR3 in DNA: TGTGCCAGCAGCTTGGACCCCAGGGAAGGAGAGACCCAGTACTTC. It codes for CASSLDPREGETQYF.

This clone was observed a single time. This sequence joins TRBV27 and TRBJ2-1; 9 nucleotides agree with TRBD2. V lost 6 bases and J lost 3; bases outside the gene matches: 6. In germline, CDR1 is MNHEY, CDR2 SMNVEV (reference sequence). The CDR3 loop spans 15 amino acids. The DNA for the CDR3 is TGTGCCAGCAGCCTGACTAGCGGCTACTACAATGAGCAGTTCTTC. As protein: CASSLTSGYYNEQFF.

This chain joins TRBV5-5 and TRBJ1-1, with a possible D match to TRBD1 (5 bases). Per the germline V gene, CDR1 is SGHKS and CDR2 is YYEKEE (reference sequence). The CDR3 extends over 15 amino acids. V lost 0 bases to trimming and J lost 5 bases, with 14 bases between them. This CDR3 reads CASSLAGLQGTEAFF. The CDR3 coding sequence is TGTGCCAGCAGCTTGGCCGGTCTGCAGGGAACTGAAGCTTTCTTT.

This chain connects TRBV9 to TRBJ2-7, with a tentative D call TRBD1 (7 bases). V was trimmed by 1 base and J by 1 base, leaving 12 bases between them. CDR3 length equals 15 residues. Germline V gives CDR1 SGDLS, CDR2 YYNGEE. This CDR3 is CASSVTPGGSYEQYF. DNA of the CDR3: TGTGCCAGCAGCGTAACCCCAGGGGGGTCCTACGAGCAGTACTTC.

The J gene is TRBJ1-2, the V gene TRBV27, with 7 nucleotides matching TRBD1. Germline CDR1 is MNHEY and CDR2 is SMNVEV (reference sequence). J was trimmed by 3 bases and V by 6 bases; bases with no gene match: 4. This CDR3 region has 13 residues. The CDR3 sequence is CASSPTGDYGYTF. CDR3 DNA: TGTGCCAGCAGCCCCACAGGGGACTATGGCTACACCTTC.

This clone was recorded only once. CDR3 DNA sequence: TGTGCCAGCAGTTTTCAGGTTAACACTGAAGCTTTCTTT. Residues: CASSFQVNTEAFF. The genes are TRBV12-3 or TRBV12-4 and TRBJ1-1; no reliable D call. This CDR3 is 13 amino acids long. V dropped 3 bases and J dropped 2 bases, with 7 bases sitting between them.

V is TRBV6-2 or TRBV6-3 and J is TRBJ1-5, with 7 bases aligning to TRBD1. Germline CDR1 MNHEY, CDR2 SVGEGT. V lost 4 bases to trimming and J lost 3 bases; unmatched junction nucleotides: 6. The CDR3 covers 15 residues. The CDR3: CASSSRDSLNQPQHF. The CDR3 DNA reads TGTGCCAGCAGTTCCCGGGACAGCCTCAATCAGCCCCAGCATTTT.

In DNA form, the CDR3 reads TGTGCCAGCAGCTCGGGGGGGACCGCTGGAAACACCATATATTTT. This sequence encodes CASSSGGTAGNTIYF. The rearrangement joins TRBV11-3 to TRBJ1-3; possibly TRBD1 for D (5 bases). This CDR3 is 15 amino acids long. The V and J ends lost 4 bases and 2 bases respectively, with 12 bases between them. The germline V gene encodes CDR1 SGHNT and CDR2 YENEEA.

The chain employs TRBV7-9 and TRBJ2-1, with 11 positions matching TRBD2. The J segment lost 6 bases and the V segment lost 4 bases, leaving 5 bases of the junction unmatched. This CDR3 region has 15 residues. CDR1 and CDR2 from the germline V gene are SEHNR and FQNEAQ (reference sequence). The CDR3 here is CASSWSSGGFNEQFF. In DNA, the CDR3 is TGTGCCAGCAGCTGGTCTAGCGGGGGGTTCAATGAGCAGTTCTTC.

This clone was recorded a few times. The chain employs TRBV28 and TRBJ1-1; weak D call: TRBD1 (6 bases). The germline V gene has CDR1 MDHEN and CDR2 SYDVKM. The CDR3 spans 13 residues. V shed 9 bases and J shed 0 bases, with 11 bases lying between them. The CDR3 DNA reads TGTGCCAGTACCAGGGGCATGAACACTGAAGCTTTCTTT. Encoded protein: CASTRGMNTEAFF.

A few counts support this clone. The chain employs TRBV6-1 and TRBJ1-2, with 7 positions matching TRBD1. Per the germline V gene, CDR1 is MNHNS and CDR2 is SASEGT. The CDR3 contains 15 residues. Germline trimming cut 1 base from V and 2 bases from J; bases unmatched to any gene: 4. This CDR3 is CASSEGDSVNYGYTF. The CDR3 DNA is TGTGCCAGCAGTGAAGGGGACAGTGTGAACTATGGCTACACCTTC.

The rearrangement uses TRBV18 and TRBJ2-2; TRBD1 agrees at 7 bases. Trimming cost V 0 bases and J 0 bases; bases outside gene matches: 1. CDR3 size: 16 residues. The germline V gene encodes CDR1 KGHSH and CDR2 LQKENI. The CDR3 loop reads CASSPPGQANTGELFF. CDR3 nucleotide sequence: TGTGCCAGCTCACCACCCGGACAGGCGAACACCGGGGAGCTGTTTTTT. Based on the CDR3 plus reference TRBV18 and TRBJ2-2, the full variable domain is NAGVMQNPRHLVRRRGQEARLRCSPMKGHSHVYWYRQLPEEGLKFMVYLQKENIIDESGMPKERFSAEFPKEGPSILRIQQVVRGDSAAYFCASSPPGQANTGELFFGEGSRLTVL.

The chain combines TRBV16 with TRBJ1-4; D is undetermined. V was trimmed by 4 bases and J by 0 bases, leaving 6 bases between them. This CDR3 contains 14 residues. Germline V gene sequence: CDR1 KGHSY, CDR2 FQNENV. The chain's CDR3 is CASSPDTTNEKLFF. CDR3 DNA: TGTGCCAGCAGCCCAGACACAACTAATGAAAAACTGTTTTTT. Supplemented by reference TRBV16 and TRBJ1-4, the full variable domain reads GEEVAQTPKHLVRGEGQKAKLYCAPIKGHSYVFWYQQVLKNEFKFLISFQNENVFDETGMPKERFSAKCLPNSPCSLEIQATKLEDSAVYFCASSPDTTNEKLFFGSGTQLSVL.

The chain couples TRBV9 to TRBJ2-5; tentatively, D is TRBD2 (6 bases). The CDR3 length is 15 residues. Trimming removed 1 base at V and 3 bases at J, with 13 bases between. Germline lookup yields CDR1 SGDLS and CDR2 YYNGEE. CDR3 in DNA: TGTGCCAGCAGCGTAACCCTCAGGGAGGAAGAGACCCAGTACTTC. Translation: CASSVTLREEETQYF.

The V call is TRBV19, the J call TRBJ2-1, with TRBD2 identical over 9 bases. The germline gives CDR1 LNHDA, CDR2 SQIVND (reference sequence). The CDR3 spans 17 residues. V lost 3 bases, J lost 1 base, and 7 bases stayed unmatched. The DNA for the CDR3 is TGTGCCAGTAGTATTCGACTAGCGGACTTGTCCTACAATGAGCAGTTCTTC. Encoded protein: CASSIRLADLSYNEQFF.

This chain connects TRBV11-2 to TRBJ1-3; possible D gene TRBD1, 6 bases. The CDR3 loop spans 15 amino acids. Per germline, CDR1 SGHAT and CDR2 FQNNGV. V gave up 5 bases and J gave up 1 base, with 12 bases separating them. In DNA, the CDR3 is TGTGCCAGCAGCCTCGGACAGATTTCTGGAAACACCATATATTTT. Translated: CASSLGQISGNTIYF.

This clone occurred a few times. The rearrangement joins TRBV4-3 to TRBJ2-1; 10 bases fit TRBD1. The V gene end was trimmed by 3 bases and the J gene end by 9 bases; junction bases not matched to a gene: 8. CDR1 and CDR2 (germline): LGHNA, YSLEER. The CDR3 length is 15 residues. This chain's CDR3 is CASSQSPGTGVEQFF. CDR3 nucleotides: TGCGCCAGCAGCCAGAGCCCCGGGACAGGGGTTGAGCAGTTCTTC.

This clone has only a few counts. The V and J genes are TRBV19 and TRBJ1-3; D not resolved. Germline V gives CDR1 LNHDA, CDR2 SQIVND (reference sequence). This CDR3 is 14 amino acids long. Trimming removed 5 bases from V and 4 bases from J, with 12 bases in between. The CDR3 bases are TGTGCCAGTAGTCTAGCGGGGAGCGGAAACACCATATATTTT. This sequence encodes CASSLAGSGNTIYF.

The V gene is TRBV6-5, the J gene TRBJ1-3; the D is unclear. Trimming took off 1 base at V and 2 bases at J, with 3 bases between the two ends. In germline, CDR1 is MNHEY, CDR2 SVGAGI. The CDR3 runs 13 residues. CDR3 amino acids: CASSYFAGNTIYF. CDR3 DNA: TGTGCCAGCAGTTACTTCGCTGGAAACACCATATATTTT.

V usage is TRBV9 and J usage is TRBJ1-6, with D tentatively TRBD1 (5 bases). Germline CDR1 is SGDLS and CDR2 is YYNGEE. CDR3 size: 14 residues. V lost 0 bases to trimming and J lost 8 bases, with 9 bases between them. This CDR3 reads CASSVGQTYSPLHF. CDR3 nucleotides: TGTGCCAGCAGCGTAGGACAGACCTATTCACCCCTCCACTTT.